The 21 T cell receptor beta chains presented below share a single source sample, sequenced in a study of vaccination and CD4 T cells after COVID-19. TCRdb reprocessed the PCR reads with MiXCR, giving one entry per CDR3 protein. The sample contains tens of thousands of distinct CDR3 sequences, almost 50% of which appear only once. Time point defined: late sampling 161 to 241 days after vaccination in a few convalescent patients. The sample consisted of CD4+ T cells from blood, taken about 7 months after SARS-CoV-2 vaccination. Source of these receptors: a human donor who had recovered from COVID-19.

This clonotype was picked up a small number of times. This sequence joins TRBV6-1 and TRBJ1-6; TRBD1 aligns across 10 bases. After removal of 5 bases from V and 7 bases from J, the junction contained 2 bases not matched to a gene. The CDR3 is 14 residues long. Germline loops: CDR1 MNHNS, CDR2 SASEGT. CDR3 coding DNA: TGTGCCAGCAGTCAGACAGGGGGCAATTCACCCCTCCACTTT. Translated: CASSQTGGNSPLHF.

This clonotype was recorded once. The chain is built from TRBV11-1 and TRBJ1-3; D unresolved. This CDR3 is built from 13 residues. Germline V lookup: CDR1 SGHAT, CDR2 FQDESV (reference sequence). Trimming pared 3 bases from V and 4 bases from J, leaving 7 bases between. CDR3: CASSFGSGNTIYF. In nucleotides, the CDR3 is TGTGCCAGCAGCTTTGGCTCCGGAAACACCATATATTTT.

The rearrangement joins TRBV19 to TRBJ2-2, with 9 bases that match TRBD1. Trimming at V came to 6 bases and at J to 5 bases, leaving 7 bases not matched to a gene. The CDR3 has 15 residues. Germline V lookup: CDR1 LNHDA, CDR2 SQIVND (reference sequence). The CDR3 sequence is CASSKGQGRTGELFF. The CDR3 nucleotides are TGTGCCAGTAGCAAGGGACAGGGCAGAACCGGGGAGCTGTTTTTT.

The V gene is TRBV9, the J gene TRBJ1-1; D uncertain. The CDR3 has 16 amino acids. Trimming pared 0 bases from V and 1 base from J, leaving 13 bases between. Germline V lookup: CDR1 SGDLS, CDR2 YYNGEE. In DNA, the CDR3 is TGTGCCAGCAGCGTAGGTACCGGGCCCCCGAACACTGAAGCTTTCTTT. It translates to CASSVGTGPPNTEAFF.

This clonotype showed up just a few times. J is TRBJ2-7 and V is TRBV18; D gene uncertain. Between the trimmed V and J ends, which lost 5 bases and 5 bases, there was a span of 13 bases. The V gene's germline CDR1 is KGHSH and CDR2 LQKENI. The CDR3 consists of 13 residues. CDR3 sequence reads: CASSRREPHEQYF. The DNA for the CDR3 is TGTGCCAGCTCAAGGAGAGAACCGCACGAGCAGTACTTC. Combining the CDR3 with reference TRBV18 and TRBJ2-7 gives the whole variable domain NAGVMQNPRHLVRRRGQEARLRCSPMKGHSHVYWYRQLPEEGLKFMVYLQKENIIDESGMPKERFSAEFPKEGPSILRIQQVVRGDSAAYFCASSRREPHEQYFGPGTRLTVT.

The chain has TRBV15 and TRBJ1-4; TRBD1 might be the D (5 bases). The CDR3 totals 15 residues. Germline CDR1 LNHNV, CDR2 YYDKDF (reference sequence). The V end lost 2 bases, the J end lost 6 bases, and 13 bases lay between the germline ends. The CDR3 sequence is CATSRRGGDYEKLFF. For the CDR3, the DNA is TGTGCCACCAGCAGAAGGGGAGGGGACTATGAAAAACTGTTTTTT.

In its sample, this clonotype was seen a few times. The gene calls are TRBV27 and TRBJ1-5; a weak D match, TRBD1 (6 bases). CDR1 is MNHEY, CDR2 SMNVEV, per germline (reference sequence). Between the trimmed V and J ends, which lost 6 bases and 4 bases, there was a span of 13 bases. The CDR3 loop spans 14 amino acids. The CDR3 sequence: CASSNRQGNQPQHF. For the CDR3, the DNA is TGTGCCAGCAGCAACAGGCAGGGGAATCAGCCCCAGCATTTT.

This chain uses TRBV27 with TRBJ2-7, with 12 bases that match TRBD2. CDR3 size: 15 residues. Unmatched junction bases numbered 3, after V lost 4 bases and J lost 2 bases. Per germline, CDR1 MNHEY and CDR2 SMNVEV (reference sequence). In DNA, the CDR3 is TGTGCCAGCAGTTACACTAGCGGGAGGACCTACGAGCAGTACTTC. Amino acids: CASSYTSGRTYEQYF.

This clonotype was recorded a few times. This chain links TRBV23-1 with TRBJ2-7; D call uncertain. TRBV23-1 is identified as an open reading frame with a role that is uncertain. V dropped 4 bases and J dropped 0 bases, with 7 bases sitting between them. This CDR3 comprises 13 residues. This CDR3 reads CASSLKSSYEQYF. The CDR3 DNA reads as TGCGCCAGCAGTCTAAAAAGCTCCTACGAGCAGTACTTC.

V gene TRBV30 combines with J gene TRBJ2-4, with TRBD1 as a possible D gene (5 bases). The V gene lost 0 bases and the J gene lost 6 bases, with 18 bases spanning the gap. The CDR3 length is 16 residues. Germline lookup yields CDR1 GTSNPN and CDR2 SVGIG (reference sequence). CDR3 amino acids: CAWSVQGAQWGNIQYF. CDR3 DNA: TGTGCCTGGAGTGTACAAGGGGCCCAGTGGGGAAACATTCAGTACTTC.

In DNA, the CDR3 is TGTGCCAGCAGCCTCAGACAGGGAGCCTACGAGCAGTACTTC. As protein: CASSLRQGAYEQYF. The rearrangement joins TRBV12-3 or TRBV12-4 to TRBJ2-7; 7 bases are shared with TRBD1. The V and J ends lost 6 bases and 2 bases, in that order; junction bases with no gene match: 7. The CDR3 runs 14 residues.

This rearrangement joins TRBV6-1 to TRBJ1-5, with D perhaps matching TRBD1 (6 bases). The CDR3 contains 16 residues. The V end lost 8 bases, the J end lost 5 bases, and 22 bases lay between the germline ends. Germline V gives CDR1 MNHNS, CDR2 SASEGT. The DNA for the CDR3 is TGTGCCAGCTCGAAAGGTGGCAGGGGAACCGATCAGCCCCAGCATTTT. Its translation is CASSKGGRGTDQPQHF.

This rearrangement joins TRBV7-2 to TRBJ1-2; D not certain. CDR3 length: 15 residues. The V and J ends lost 4 bases and 4 bases respectively, with 16 bases between them. CDR1 is SGHTA, CDR2 FQGNSA, per germline. The CDR3 region is CASSSMRGGSYGYTF. In DNA form, the CDR3 reads TGTGCCAGCAGCTCCATGAGAGGCGGGAGCTATGGCTACACCTTC.

This clonotype showed up just a few times. This rearrangement joins TRBV15 to TRBJ1-5; D is ambiguous. This CDR3 spans 14 amino acids. The germline V gene encodes CDR1 LNHNV and CDR2 YYDKDF (reference sequence). V shed 5 bases and J shed 4 bases, with 12 bases lying between them. CDR3 nucleotide sequence: TGTGCCACCAGCCCGGACGGTTATAATCAGCCCCAGCATTTT. Amino acids: CATSPDGYNQPQHF.

The chain combines TRBV7-9 with TRBJ2-1, with 12 bases that match TRBD2. The V segment lost 5 bases and the J segment 3 bases; nucleotides outside the gene matches: 5. Germline CDR1 SEHNR, CDR2 FQNEAQ (reference sequence). The CDR3 spans 16 residues. DNA for the CDR3: TGTGCCAGCAGCCCCGCTAGCGGGAGGGACTACAATGAGCAGTTCTTC. Protein sequence: CASSPASGRDYNEQFF.

This sequence joins TRBV27 and TRBJ2-7; 8 bases are a match to TRBD1. This CDR3 contains 14 residues. The germline V gene has CDR1 MNHEY and CDR2 SMNVEV (reference sequence). Trimming cost V 0 bases and J 3 bases; bases outside gene matches: 1. CDR3: CASSLSRGRYEQYF. CDR3 in DNA: TGTGCCAGCAGTTTATCCAGGGGGCGCTACGAGCAGTACTTC.

CDR3 nucleotides: TGTGCCAGTAGTATCAGTTACACCTACTACGAGCAGTACTTC. The encoded protein is CASSISYTYYEQYF. The rearrangement uses TRBV19 and TRBJ2-7; D unresolved. The CDR3 covers 14 residues. CDR1 LNHDA and CDR2 SQIVND come from the germline V gene (reference sequence). Trimming removed 3 bases from V and 3 bases from J, with 12 bases in between.

The table lists this clonotype with a count of one. V usage is TRBV7-8 and J usage is TRBJ2-5; TRBD2 agrees at 13 bases. This CDR3 comprises 18 residues. The ends lost 6 bases at V and 4 bases at J; junction bases unmatched: 14. Germline V gives CDR1 SGHVS, CDR2 FQNEAQ. The CDR3 spells CASRRKNGLAGVRETQYF. CDR3 sequence (DNA): TGTGCCAGCAGACGAAAGAACGGACTAGCGGGAGTCAGAGAGACCCAGTACTTC.

This clonotype appeared a few times. The chain is built from TRBV19 and TRBJ2-1; 7 bases are a match to TRBD2. V shed 10 bases and J 10 bases; nucleotides not matched to a gene: 7. Germline-derived CDR1 and CDR2 are LNHDA and SQIVND (reference sequence). The CDR3 is 11 residues long. The CDR3 spells CAIGLGREQFF. The CDR3 DNA sequence: TGTGCCATAGGACTAGGACGGGAGCAGTTCTTC.

This clonotype was counted a single time. This chain connects TRBV7-9 to TRBJ1-2; D may be TRBD1 (5 bases). The CDR3 sequence is 16 residues long. Germline CDR1 is SEHNR and CDR2 is FQNEAQ (reference sequence). Between the trimmed V and J ends, which lost 4 bases and 8 bases, there was a span of 23 bases. The CDR3 sequence: CASSSETNPRAKGYTF. CDR3 bases: TGTGCCAGCAGCTCTGAAACAAACCCCAGGGCCAAGGGCTACACCTTC.

The CDR3 region has the DNA TGTGCCACTTCGACCGTCATGAACACTGAAGCTTTCTTT. Translated: CATSTVMNTEAFF. The chain joins TRBV6-1 to TRBJ1-1; D gene ambiguous. The CDR3 length is 13 residues. Germline lookup yields CDR1 MNHNS and CDR2 SASEGT. Trimming took off 10 bases at V and 0 bases at J, with 12 bases between the two ends.